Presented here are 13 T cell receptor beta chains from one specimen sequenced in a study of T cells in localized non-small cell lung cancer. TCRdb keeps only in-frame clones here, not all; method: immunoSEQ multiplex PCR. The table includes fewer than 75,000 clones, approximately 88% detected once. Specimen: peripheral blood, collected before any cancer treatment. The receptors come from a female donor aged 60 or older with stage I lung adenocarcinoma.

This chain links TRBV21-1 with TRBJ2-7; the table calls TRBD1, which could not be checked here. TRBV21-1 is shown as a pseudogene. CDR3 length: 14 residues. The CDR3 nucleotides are TGTGCCAGCAGCAAAGGGGACAGGGCCTACGAGCAGTACTTC. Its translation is CASSKGDRAYEQYF.

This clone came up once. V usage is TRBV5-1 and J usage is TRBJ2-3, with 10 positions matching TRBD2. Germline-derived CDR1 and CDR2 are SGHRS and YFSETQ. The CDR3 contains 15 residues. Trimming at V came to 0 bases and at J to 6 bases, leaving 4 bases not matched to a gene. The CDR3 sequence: CASSLDLAGADTQYF. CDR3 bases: TGCGCCAGCAGCTTGGATCTAGCGGGAGCCGATACGCAGTATTTT.

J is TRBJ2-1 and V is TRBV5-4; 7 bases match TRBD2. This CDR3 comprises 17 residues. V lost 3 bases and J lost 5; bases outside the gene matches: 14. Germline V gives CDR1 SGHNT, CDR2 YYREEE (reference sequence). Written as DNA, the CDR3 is TGTGCCAGCAGCTGGGCCCGGAGGGAGGGTGTTCACAATGAGCAGTTCTTC. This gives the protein CASSWARREGVHNEQFF.

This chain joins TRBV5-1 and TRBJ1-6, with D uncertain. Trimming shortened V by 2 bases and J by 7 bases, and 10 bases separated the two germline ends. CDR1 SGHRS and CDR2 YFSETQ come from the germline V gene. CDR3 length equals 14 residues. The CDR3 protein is CASSFRQVNSPLHF. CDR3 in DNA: TGCGCCAGCAGCTTTCGACAAGTCAATTCACCCCTCCACTTT.

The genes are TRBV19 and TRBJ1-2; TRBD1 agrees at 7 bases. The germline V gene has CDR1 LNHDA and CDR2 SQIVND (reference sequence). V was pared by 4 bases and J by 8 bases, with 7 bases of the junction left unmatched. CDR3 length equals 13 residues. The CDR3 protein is CASSTTGMYGYTF. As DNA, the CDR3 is TGTGCCAGTAGTACGACAGGGATGTACGGCTACACCTTC.

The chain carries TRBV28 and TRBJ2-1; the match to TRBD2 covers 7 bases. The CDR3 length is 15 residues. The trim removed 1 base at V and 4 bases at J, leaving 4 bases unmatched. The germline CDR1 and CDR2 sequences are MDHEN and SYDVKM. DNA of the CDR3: TGTGCCAGCAGTTTATCTAGCGGCCTTTACAATGAGCAGTTCTTC. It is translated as CASSLSSGLYNEQFF.

CDR3 DNA: TGTGCCAGCAGACTAGAGGCTAGCGGGGTTTATGAGCAGTACTTC. Amino acids: CASRLEASGVYEQYF. This sequence joins TRBV13 and TRBJ2-7; the match to TRBD2 covers 9 bases. The trim removed 6 bases at V and 7 bases at J, leaving 13 bases unmatched. CDR1 PRHDT and CDR2 FYEKMQ come from the germline V gene (reference sequence). The CDR3 sequence is 15 residues long.

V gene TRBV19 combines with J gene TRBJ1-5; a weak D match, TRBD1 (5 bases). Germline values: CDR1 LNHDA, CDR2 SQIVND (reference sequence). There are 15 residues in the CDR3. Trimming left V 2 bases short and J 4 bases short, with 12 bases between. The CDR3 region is CASSINWDVNQPQHF. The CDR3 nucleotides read TGTGCCAGTAGTATAAACTGGGACGTAAATCAGCCCCAGCATTTT.

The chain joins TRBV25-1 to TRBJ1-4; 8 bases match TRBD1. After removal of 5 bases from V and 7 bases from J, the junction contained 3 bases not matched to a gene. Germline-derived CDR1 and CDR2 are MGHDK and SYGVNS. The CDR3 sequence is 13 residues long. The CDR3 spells CASSRQGAEKLFF. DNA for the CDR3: TGTGCCAGCAGTAGGCAGGGGGCTGAAAAACTGTTTTTT. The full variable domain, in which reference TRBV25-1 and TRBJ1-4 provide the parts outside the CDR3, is EADIYQTPRYLVIGTGKKITLECSQTMGHDKMYWYQQDPGMELHLIHYSYGVNSTEKGDLSSESTVSRIRTEHFPLTLESARPSHTSQYLCASSRQGAEKLFFGSGTQLSVL.

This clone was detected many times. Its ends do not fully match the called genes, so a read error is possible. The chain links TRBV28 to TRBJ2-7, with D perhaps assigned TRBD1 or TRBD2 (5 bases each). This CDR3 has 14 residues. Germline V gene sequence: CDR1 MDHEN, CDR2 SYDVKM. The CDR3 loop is CASRPSGTAYGQYF. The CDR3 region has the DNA TGTGCCAGCAGGCCGTCCGGGACGGCTTACGGGCAGTACTTC.

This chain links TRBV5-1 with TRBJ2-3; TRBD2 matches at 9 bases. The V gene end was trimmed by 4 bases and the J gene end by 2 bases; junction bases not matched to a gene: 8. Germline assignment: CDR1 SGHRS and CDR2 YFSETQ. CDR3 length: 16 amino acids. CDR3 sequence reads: CASSPGRTSATDTQYF. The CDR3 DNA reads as TGCGCCAGCAGCCCCGGCCGGACTAGCGCCACAGATACGCAGTATTTT.

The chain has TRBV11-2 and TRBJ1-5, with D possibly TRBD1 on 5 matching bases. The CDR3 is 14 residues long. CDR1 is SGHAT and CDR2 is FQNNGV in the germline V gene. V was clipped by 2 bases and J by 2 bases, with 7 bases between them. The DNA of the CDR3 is TGTGCCAGCAGCTTACCGGGGCGCAATCAGCCCCAGCATTTT. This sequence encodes CASSLPGRNQPQHF.

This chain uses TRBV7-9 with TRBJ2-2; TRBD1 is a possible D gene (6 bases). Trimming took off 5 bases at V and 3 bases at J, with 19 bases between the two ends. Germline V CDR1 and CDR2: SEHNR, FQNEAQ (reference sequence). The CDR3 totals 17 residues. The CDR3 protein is CASSDPNRDGDTGELFF. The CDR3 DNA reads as TGTGCCAGCAGCGACCCGAACAGGGATGGGGACACCGGGGAGCTGTTTTTT.